This TCR beta chain originates from a study of regulatory T cells in long-lasting Graves disease. Germline V gene lookup returns CDR1 WSHSY and CDR2 SAAADI. This CDR3 comprises 16 residues. As to time point: newly diagnosed GD, antithyroid drugs for less than 3 months. Following extraction of RNA from PBMCs, that RNA was used to make the TCR library. Comments on this clonotype: An end of the junction does not agree with germline; a read error may underlie this.

Relying on iRepertoire HTBI primers and Arm-PCR of CDR3 regions, the team built TCR beta libraries. Under the authors' procedure: The study identified 50 to 70 TRBV and about 14 TRBJ segments across samples. Using its own MiXCR run on the multiplex PCR reads, TCRdb lists one record per CDR3 protein. What appears here as the V and J calls and clone size reflects TCRdb's work, not the paper's. In the table there are around 500,000 distinct CDR3 sequences, approximately 15% of which are singletons. Separately, the same data were catalogued under a study of T cells in Graves' hyperthyroidism and ophthalmopathy. That work adds: HTBI primers were employed in a first-round RT-PCR of the TCR CDR3. Blood also carried most thyroid clonotypes expanded above 0.001.

The origin of this receptor is a man aged 25-45 years with Graves disease. Sequenced here: peripheral blood mononuclear cells (PBMCs), sampled at new diagnosis, from a patient treated with antithyroid drugs. V gene TRBV10-2 combines with J gene TRBJ2-1; maybe TRBD2 (5 bases). CDR3 bases: TGCGCCAGCAATGAGGGTGGTACTGTCGGGGTCAATGAGCAGTTCTTC. It codes for CASNEGGTVGVNEQFF.